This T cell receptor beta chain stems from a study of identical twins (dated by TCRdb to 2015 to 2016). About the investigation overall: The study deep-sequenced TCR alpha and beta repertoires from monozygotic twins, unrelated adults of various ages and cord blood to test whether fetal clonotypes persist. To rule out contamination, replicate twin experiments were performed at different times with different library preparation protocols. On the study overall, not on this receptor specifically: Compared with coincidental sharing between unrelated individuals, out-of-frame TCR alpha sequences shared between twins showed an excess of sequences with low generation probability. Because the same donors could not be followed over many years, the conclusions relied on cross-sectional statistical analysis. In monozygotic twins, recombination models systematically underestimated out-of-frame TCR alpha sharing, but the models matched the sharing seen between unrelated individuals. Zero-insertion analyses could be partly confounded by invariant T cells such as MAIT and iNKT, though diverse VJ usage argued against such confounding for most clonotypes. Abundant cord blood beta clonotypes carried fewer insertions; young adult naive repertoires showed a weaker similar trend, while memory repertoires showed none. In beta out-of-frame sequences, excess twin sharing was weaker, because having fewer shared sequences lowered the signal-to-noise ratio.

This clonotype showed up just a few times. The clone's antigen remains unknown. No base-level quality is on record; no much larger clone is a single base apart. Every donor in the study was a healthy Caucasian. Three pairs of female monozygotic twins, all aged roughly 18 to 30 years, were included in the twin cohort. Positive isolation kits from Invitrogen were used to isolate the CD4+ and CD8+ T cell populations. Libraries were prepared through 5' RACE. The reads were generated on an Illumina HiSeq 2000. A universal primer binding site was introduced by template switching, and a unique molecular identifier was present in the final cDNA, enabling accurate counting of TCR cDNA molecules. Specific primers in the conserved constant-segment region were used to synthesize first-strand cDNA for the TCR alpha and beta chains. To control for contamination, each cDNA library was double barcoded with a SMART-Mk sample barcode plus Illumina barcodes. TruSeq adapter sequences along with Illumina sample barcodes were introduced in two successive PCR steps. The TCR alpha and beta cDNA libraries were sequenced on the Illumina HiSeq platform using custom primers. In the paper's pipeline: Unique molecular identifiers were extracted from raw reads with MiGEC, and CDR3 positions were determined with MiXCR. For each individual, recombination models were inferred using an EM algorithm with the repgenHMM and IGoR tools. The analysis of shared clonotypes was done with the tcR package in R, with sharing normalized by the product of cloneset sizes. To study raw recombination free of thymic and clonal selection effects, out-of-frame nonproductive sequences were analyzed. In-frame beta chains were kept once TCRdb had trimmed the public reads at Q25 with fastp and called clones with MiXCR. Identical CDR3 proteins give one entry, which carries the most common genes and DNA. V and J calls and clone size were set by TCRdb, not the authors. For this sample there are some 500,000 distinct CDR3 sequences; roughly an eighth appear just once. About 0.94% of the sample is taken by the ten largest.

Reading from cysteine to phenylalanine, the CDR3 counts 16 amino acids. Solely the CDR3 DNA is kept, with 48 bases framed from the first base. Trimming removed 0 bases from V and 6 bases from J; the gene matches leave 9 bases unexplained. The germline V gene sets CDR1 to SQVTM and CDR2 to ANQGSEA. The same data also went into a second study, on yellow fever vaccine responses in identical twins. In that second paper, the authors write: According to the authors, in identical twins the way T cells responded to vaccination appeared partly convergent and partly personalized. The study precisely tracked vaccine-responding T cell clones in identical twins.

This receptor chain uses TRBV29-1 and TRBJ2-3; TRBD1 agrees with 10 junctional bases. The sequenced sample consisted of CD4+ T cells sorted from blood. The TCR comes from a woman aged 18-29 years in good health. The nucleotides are TGCAGCGTTGAAGATATTGGGACAGGGGCGTCCGATACGCAGTATTTT. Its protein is CSVEDIGTGASDTQYF.